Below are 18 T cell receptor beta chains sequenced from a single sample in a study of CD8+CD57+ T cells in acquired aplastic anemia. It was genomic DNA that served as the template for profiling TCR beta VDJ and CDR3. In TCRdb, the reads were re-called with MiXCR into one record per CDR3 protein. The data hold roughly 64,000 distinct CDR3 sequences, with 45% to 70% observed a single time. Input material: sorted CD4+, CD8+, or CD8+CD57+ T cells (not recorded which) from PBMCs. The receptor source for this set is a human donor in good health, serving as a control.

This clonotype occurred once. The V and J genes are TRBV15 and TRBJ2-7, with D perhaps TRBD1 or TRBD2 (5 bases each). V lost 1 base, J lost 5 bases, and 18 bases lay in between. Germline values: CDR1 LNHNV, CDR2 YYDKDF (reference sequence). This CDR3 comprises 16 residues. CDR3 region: CATSRVYPRLGDEQYF. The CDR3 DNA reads TGTGCCACCAGCAGAGTCTATCCGAGGTTGGGGGACGAGCAGTACTTC.

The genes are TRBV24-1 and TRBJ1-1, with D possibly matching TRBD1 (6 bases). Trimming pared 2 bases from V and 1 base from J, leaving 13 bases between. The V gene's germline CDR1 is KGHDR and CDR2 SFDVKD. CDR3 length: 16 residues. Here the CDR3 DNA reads TGTGCCACCAGTGATTCGTCGTTAGGGGGGAACACTGAAGCTTTCTTT. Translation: CATSDSSLGGNTEAFF.

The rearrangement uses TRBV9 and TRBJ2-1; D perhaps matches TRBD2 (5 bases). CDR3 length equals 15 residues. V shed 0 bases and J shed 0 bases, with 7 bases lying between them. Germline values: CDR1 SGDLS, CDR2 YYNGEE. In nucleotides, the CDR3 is TGTGCCAGCAGCGTAGGAGCGGTCTCCTACAATGAGCAGTTCTTC. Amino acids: CASSVGAVSYNEQFF.

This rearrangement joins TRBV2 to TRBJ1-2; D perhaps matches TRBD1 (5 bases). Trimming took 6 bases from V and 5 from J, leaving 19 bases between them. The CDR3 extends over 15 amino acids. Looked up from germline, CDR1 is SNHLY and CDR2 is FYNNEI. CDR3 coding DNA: TGTGCCAGCAGCGTAGACTCGGGGGGTTTGTATGGCTACACCTTC. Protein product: CASSVDSGGLYGYTF.

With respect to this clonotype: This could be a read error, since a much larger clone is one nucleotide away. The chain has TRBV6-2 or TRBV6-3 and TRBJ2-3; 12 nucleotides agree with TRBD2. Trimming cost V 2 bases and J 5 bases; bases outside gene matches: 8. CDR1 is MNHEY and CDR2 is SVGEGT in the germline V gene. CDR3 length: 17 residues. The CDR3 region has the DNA TGTGCCAGCAGTTACCCAAGACTAGCGGGAGTGGTAGATACGCAGTATTTT. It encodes CASSYPRLAGVVDTQYF.

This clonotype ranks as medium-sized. CDR3 DNA: TGTGCCAGTAGTACAGACAGGGGGAATTCACCCCTCCACTTT. Amino acids: CASSTDRGNSPLHF. The chain couples TRBV19 to TRBJ1-6; 9 bases are a match to TRBD1. V lost 4 bases and J lost 7; bases outside the gene matches: 2. The CDR3 extends over 14 amino acids. Germline-derived CDR1 and CDR2 are LNHDA and SQIVND (reference sequence).

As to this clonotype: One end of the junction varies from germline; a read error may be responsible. For the CDR3, the DNA is TGCAGCGCTAGTTCGGCAGATACGCAGTATTTT. This sequence encodes CSASSADTQYF. This rearrangement joins TRBV20-1 to TRBJ2-3; unclear D gene. Germline V gene lookup returns CDR1 DFQATT and CDR2 SNEGSKA (reference sequence). The CDR3 loop spans 11 amino acids.

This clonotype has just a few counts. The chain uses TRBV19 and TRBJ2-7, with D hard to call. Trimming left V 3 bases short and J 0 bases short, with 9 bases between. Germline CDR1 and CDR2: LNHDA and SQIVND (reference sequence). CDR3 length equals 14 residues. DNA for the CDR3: TGTGCCAGTAGTATTGCCGATTTCTCCTACGAGCAGTACTTC. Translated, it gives CASSIADFSYEQYF.

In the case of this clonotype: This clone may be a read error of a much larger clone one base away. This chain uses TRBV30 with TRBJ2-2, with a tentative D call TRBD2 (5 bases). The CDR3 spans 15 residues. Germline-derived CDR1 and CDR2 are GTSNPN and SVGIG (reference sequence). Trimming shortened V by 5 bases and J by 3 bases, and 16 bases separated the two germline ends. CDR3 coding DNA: TGTGCCTGGGGTGATGGGAGTCGGTACACCGGGGAGCTGTTTTTT. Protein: CAWGDGSRYTGELFF. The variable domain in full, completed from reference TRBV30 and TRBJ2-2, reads SQTIHQWPATLVQPVGSPLSLECTVEGTSNPNLYWYRQAAGRGLQLLFYSVGIGQISSEVPQNLSASRPQDRQFILSSKKLLLSDSGFYLCAWGDGSRYTGELFFGEGSRLTVL.

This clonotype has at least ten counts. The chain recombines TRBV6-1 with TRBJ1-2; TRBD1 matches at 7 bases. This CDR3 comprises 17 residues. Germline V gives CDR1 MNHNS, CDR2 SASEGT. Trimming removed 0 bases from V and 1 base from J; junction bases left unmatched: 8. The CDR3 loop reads CASSEAVKGARNYGYTF. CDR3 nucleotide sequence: TGTGCCAGCAGTGAAGCGGTGAAGGGGGCGCGTAACTATGGCTACACCTTC.

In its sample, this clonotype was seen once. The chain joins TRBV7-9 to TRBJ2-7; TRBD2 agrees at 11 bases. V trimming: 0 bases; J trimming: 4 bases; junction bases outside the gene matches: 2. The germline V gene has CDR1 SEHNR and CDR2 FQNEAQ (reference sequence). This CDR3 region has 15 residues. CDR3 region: CASSLALAGVYEQYF. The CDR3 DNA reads TGTGCCAGCAGCTTAGCACTAGCGGGGGTTTACGAGCAGTACTTC.

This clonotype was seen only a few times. The CDR3 reads CSALWVRGREQYF. The CDR3 DNA follows: TGCAGTGCGTTATGGGTAAGGGGGCGCGAGCAGTACTTC. The chain uses TRBV20-1 and TRBJ2-7, with 7 bases that match TRBD1. The CDR3 runs to 13 residues. J lost 6 bases, V lost 6 bases, and 11 bases had no gene match. Germline V gives CDR1 DFQATT, CDR2 SNEGSKA (reference sequence).

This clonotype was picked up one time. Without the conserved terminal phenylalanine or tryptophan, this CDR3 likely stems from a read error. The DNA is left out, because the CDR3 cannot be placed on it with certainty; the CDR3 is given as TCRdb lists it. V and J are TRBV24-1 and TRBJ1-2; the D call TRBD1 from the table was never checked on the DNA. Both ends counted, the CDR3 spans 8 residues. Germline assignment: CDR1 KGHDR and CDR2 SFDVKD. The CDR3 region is CATSDYRE.

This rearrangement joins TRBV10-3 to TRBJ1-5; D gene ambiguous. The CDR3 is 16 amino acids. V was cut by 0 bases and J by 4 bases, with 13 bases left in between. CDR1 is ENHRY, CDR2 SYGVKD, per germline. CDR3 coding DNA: TGTGCCATCAGTGAGTCCCATCCCAGAGAGAATCAGCCCCAGCATTTT. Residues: CAISESHPRENQPQHF.

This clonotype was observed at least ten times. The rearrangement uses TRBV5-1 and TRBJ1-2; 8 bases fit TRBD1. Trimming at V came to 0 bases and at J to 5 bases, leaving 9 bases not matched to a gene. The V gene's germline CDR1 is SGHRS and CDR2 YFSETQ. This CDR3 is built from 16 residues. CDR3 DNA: TGCGCCAGCAGCTTGGGGGGGACAGGTTCCTCTTATGGCTACACCTTC. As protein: CASSLGGTGSSYGYTF.

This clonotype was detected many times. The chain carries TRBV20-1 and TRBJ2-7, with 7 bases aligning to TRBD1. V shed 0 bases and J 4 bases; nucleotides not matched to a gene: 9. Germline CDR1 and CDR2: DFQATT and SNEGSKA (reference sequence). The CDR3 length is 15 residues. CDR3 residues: CSARDRAGGPYEQYF. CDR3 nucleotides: TGCAGTGCTAGAGATCGGGCAGGGGGACCTTACGAGCAGTACTTC.

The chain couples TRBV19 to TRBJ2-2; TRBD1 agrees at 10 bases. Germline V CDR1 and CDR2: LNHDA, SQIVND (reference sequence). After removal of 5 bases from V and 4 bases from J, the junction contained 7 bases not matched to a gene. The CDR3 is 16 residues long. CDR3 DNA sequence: TGTGCCAGTAGTGTAGGACAGGGGGTTCGCACCGGGGAGCTGTTTTTT. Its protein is CASSVGQGVRTGELFF.

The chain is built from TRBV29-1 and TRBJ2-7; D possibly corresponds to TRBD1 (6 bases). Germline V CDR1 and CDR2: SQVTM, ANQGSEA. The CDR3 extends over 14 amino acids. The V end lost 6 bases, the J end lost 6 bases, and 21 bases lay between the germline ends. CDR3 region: CSVETGTRGGEQYF. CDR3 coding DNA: TGCAGCGTAGAGACCGGGACAAGGGGTGGCGAGCAGTACTTC.